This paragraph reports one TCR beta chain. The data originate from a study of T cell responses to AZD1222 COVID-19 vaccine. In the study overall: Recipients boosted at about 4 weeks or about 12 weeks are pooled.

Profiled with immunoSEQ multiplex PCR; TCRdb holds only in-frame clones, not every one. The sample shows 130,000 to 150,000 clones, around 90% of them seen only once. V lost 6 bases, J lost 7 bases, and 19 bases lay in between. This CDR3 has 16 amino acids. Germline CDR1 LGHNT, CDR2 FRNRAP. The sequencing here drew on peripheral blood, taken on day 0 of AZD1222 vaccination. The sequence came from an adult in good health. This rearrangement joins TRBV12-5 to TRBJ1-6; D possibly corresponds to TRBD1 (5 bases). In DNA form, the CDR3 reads TGTGCTAGTGGACCCGCGACAGTAGCCTTAAATTCACCCCTCCACTTT. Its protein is CASGPATVALNSPLHF.